Listed below are T cell receptor beta chains from one sample, sequenced in a study of monozygotic twins with inflammatory bowel disease. TCRdb reprocessed the 5' RACE reads, with one entry per CDR3 protein and no DNA. The listing records about 200,000 distinct CDR3 sequences. Sequencing used blood. Source of these receptors: a human donor with ulcerative colitis or Crohn's disease, or a healthy co-twin of an affected twin (not recorded which). Both conserved end residues are part of each CDR3.

V: TRBV20-1
J: TRBJ1-1
CDR3: CSARGATTNTEAFF

V: TRBV5-1
J: TRBJ2-7
CDR3: CASSLVQGAHEQYF

V: TRBV5-1
J: TRBJ1-2
CDR3: CASSYSDREANYGYTF

V: TRBV5-4
J: TRBJ2-5
CDR3: CASSSVAGGPGETQYF

V: TRBV5-6
J: TRBJ2-3
CDR3: CASSLVGLAADTQYF

V: TRBV6-6
J: TRBJ1-6
CDR3: CASSWGTDNSPLHF

V: TRBV7-2
J: TRBJ1-3
CDR3: CASSLGGHSGNTIYF

V: TRBV20-1
J: TRBJ1-2
CDR3: CSAPRGGGWDGYTF

V: TRBV14
J: TRBJ2-3
CDR3: CASSRPGLADTQYF

V: TRBV28
J: TRBJ2-5
CDR3: CASSFALETQYF

V: TRBV4-2
J: TRBJ1-2
CDR3: CASSGSLRSYGYTF

V: TRBV5-1
J: TRBJ2-7
CDR3: CASSRDSGEQYF

V: TRBV4-1
J: TRBJ1-5
CDR3: CASSQDAGERQPQHF

V: TRBV18
J: TRBJ2-7
CDR3: CASSFPGGTGQTEQYF

V: TRBV6-1
J: TRBJ2-4
CDR3: CASSEAGGRNIQYF

V: TRBV19
J: TRBJ1-5
CDR3: CASSGQGGGNQPQHF

V: TRBV18
J: TRBJ1-6
CDR3: CASSPQKYSPLHF

V: TRBV28
J: TRBJ1-1
CDR3: CASRGRPYTEAFF

V: TRBV20-1
J: TRBJ1-1
CDR3: CSARDQKNTEAFF

V: TRBV5-1
J: TRBJ1-1
CDR3: CASSRQVNTEAFF

V: TRBV18
J: TRBJ2-7
CDR3: CASSPLDREQYF

V: TRBV20-1
J: TRBJ1-2
CDR3: CSATGTNYGYTF

V: TRBV7-9
J: TRBJ1-1
CDR3: CASTGTGALEAFF

V: TRBV20-1
J: TRBJ2-1
CDR3: CSASTARDHSYNEQFF

V: TRBV20-1
J: TRBJ2-4
CDR3: CSAADLAVLAKNIQYF

V: TRBV5-1
J: TRBJ2-6
CDR3: CASSTSGANVLTF

V: TRBV7-3
J: TRBJ2-1
CDR3: CASSLLGTGSSNEQFF

V: TRBV20-1
J: TRBJ2-1
CDR3: CSAPSTSGRNNEQFF

V: TRBV6-6
J: TRBJ1-5
CDR3: CASSYSAGYQPQHF

V: TRBV11-2
J: TRBJ2-1
CDR3: CASSPTNAPGGRGNEQFF

V: TRBV28
J: TRBJ1-1
CDR3: CASRTGGSNTEAFF

V: TRBV7-2
J: TRBJ2-1
CDR3: CASTSGTSGSSLFF

V: TRBV4-3
J: TRBJ2-7
CDR3: CASSQGGVGTVSYEQYF

V: TRBV7-9
J: TRBJ2-7
CDR3: CASSSAAVRYF

V: TRBV28
J: TRBJ1-1
CDR3: CASSSVMGMRTEAFF

V: TRBV2
J: TRBJ2-3
CDR3: CASSDLGLPPGDTQYF

V: TRBV27
J: TRBJ1-1
CDR3: CASSPRRTGITEAFF

V: TRBV5-6
J: TRBJ2-7
CDR3: CASSLGTSGIYEQYF

V: TRBV11-2
J: TRBJ2-3
CDR3: CASSLIGLSVPDTQYF

V: TRBV29-1
J: TRBJ1-1
CDR3: CSVDPGMNTEAFF

V: TRBV2
J: TRBJ1-1
CDR3: CASSERGFRDSLNTEAFF

V: TRBV9
J: TRBJ2-1
CDR3: CASSATSGQNEQFF

V: TRBV27
J: TRBJ2-7
CDR3: CASRGGSLSQYF

V: TRBV6-2/TRBV6-3
J: TRBJ2-2
CDR3: CASSSAGEPGELFF

V: TRBV20-1
J: TRBJ2-7
CDR3: CSATLSFRSDEQYF

V: TRBV10-3
J: TRBJ2-3
CDR3: CAISLNTGTQYF

V: TRBV6-1
J: TRBJ2-1
CDR3: CASKRKGLLFF

V: TRBV6-1
J: TRBJ2-1
CDR3: CASRSGGGPYNEQFF

V: TRBV6-5
J: TRBJ2-2
CDR3: CASSDSRTTMRTGELFF

V: TRBV7-7
J: TRBJ2-6
CDR3: CASSPGLVASFGANVLTF

V: TRBV30
J: TRBJ2-1
CDR3: CAWSQGLAGVNEQFF

V: TRBV5-1
J: TRBJ2-1
CDR3: CASSLETSGGGNEQFF

V: TRBV7-2
J: TRBJ2-2
CDR3: CASSFSGQVGELFF

V: TRBV5-1
J: TRBJ2-3
CDR3: CASSQIAEYTDTQYF